Each of the 9 T cell receptor beta chains below was sequenced from the same sample in a study of CD8 T cells in Susac syndrome. When the RNA was reverse transcribed, random hexamers were used with an input of roughly 0.5 to 1 ug. TCRdb called the immunoSEQ multiplex PCR reads again in MiXCR, with one record for every CDR3 protein. The data contain hundreds of thousands of distinct CDR3 sequences, about 93% of them singletons. The sequencing sample was made of CD8+ T cells from PBMCs. The source of these receptors is a human donor with multiple sclerosis.

V usage is TRBV7-8 and J usage is TRBJ2-3; tentative D call: TRBD2 (5 bases). V gave up 1 base and J gave up 6 bases, with 11 bases separating them. Germline CDR1 is SGHVS and CDR2 is FQNEAQ. CDR3 length: 14 amino acids. In DNA, the CDR3 is TGTGCCAGCAGCTTAGGGCAAAGGAGGGATACGCAGTATTTT. This codes for CASSLGQRRDTQYF. The full variable domain, its missing parts supplied by reference TRBV7-8 and TRBJ2-3, is GAGVSQSPRYKVAKRGQDVALRCDPISGHVSLFWYQQALGQGPEFLTYFQNEAQLDKSGLPSDRFFAERPEGSVSTLKIQRTQQEDSAVYLCASSLGQRRDTQYFGPGTRLTVL.

J is TRBJ1-6 and V is TRBV12-5; no firm D call. CDR1 LGHNT and CDR2 FRNRAP come from the germline V gene. V gave up 6 bases and J gave up 5 bases, with 14 bases separating them. CDR3 length equals 15 residues. The CDR3 DNA reads as TGTGCTAGTGGACTGGACGGAGCAAATAATTCACCCCTCCACTTT. Translation: CASGLDGANNSPLHF.

The rearrangement links TRBV7-9 to TRBJ2-5, with TRBD2 as a possible D gene (5 bases). There are 14 residues in the CDR3. Germline V lookup: CDR1 SEHNR, CDR2 FQNEAQ (reference sequence). The V end lost 8 bases, the J end lost 3 bases, and 16 bases lay between the germline ends. The CDR3 sequence: CASLLSGVKETQYF. The CDR3 bases are TGTGCCAGCCTCCTTTCCGGGGTGAAAGAGACCCAGTACTTC.

V gene TRBV2 combines with J gene TRBJ2-1, with 9 bases aligning to TRBD2. Germline CDR1 is SNHLY and CDR2 is FYNNEI. Trimming cost V 7 bases and J 7 bases; bases outside gene matches: 5. The CDR3 loop spans 13 amino acids. This CDR3 is CASTGGGANEQFF. As DNA, the CDR3 is TGTGCCAGCACTGGCGGGGGGGCAAATGAGCAGTTCTTC.

The table lists this clonotype with a count of one. The chain recombines TRBV7-3 with TRBJ2-3; D is perhaps TRBD2 (6 bases). This CDR3 comprises 16 residues. Germline V gene data show CDR1 as SGHTA and CDR2 as FQGTGA. The V gene lost 1 base and the J gene lost 1 base, with 12 bases spanning the gap. This CDR3 is CASSLIGPSGTDTQYF. In DNA form, the CDR3 reads TGTGCCAGCAGCTTAATAGGTCCTAGCGGCACAGATACGCAGTATTTT.

This sequence joins TRBV9 and TRBJ2-3; 7 positions agree with TRBD2. This CDR3 has 15 amino acids. V shed 3 bases, J shed 6 bases, and the junction held 10 bases outside the gene matches. Germline V CDR1 and CDR2: SGDLS, YYNGEE. DNA of the CDR3: TGTGCCAGCAGCGAGGGACTACCCGGTGCGGATACGCAGTATTTT. It translates to CASSEGLPGADTQYF.

This clonotype is a singleton in its sample. J is TRBJ2-5 and V is TRBV4-1; D possibly corresponds to TRBD2 (5 bases). Trimming stripped 1 base from V and 6 bases from J, with 18 bases between. The CDR3 contains 16 residues. Germline assignment: CDR1 MGHRA and CDR2 YSYEKL. The CDR3 loop is CASSQGHNEGGQTQYF. The CDR3 DNA reads as TGCGCCAGCAGCCAAGGACACAACGAGGGTGGGCAGACCCAGTACTTC.

This chain connects TRBV7-9 to TRBJ2-3, with 9 bases matching TRBD1. The CDR3 is 13 residues long. Germline-derived CDR1 and CDR2 are SEHNR and FQNEAQ (reference sequence). V lost 5 bases to trimming and J lost 11 bases; unmatched junction nucleotides: 8. CDR3 residues: CASSPGQGTRQYF. As DNA, the CDR3 is TGTGCCAGCAGCCCGGGACAGGGCACTCGGCAGTATTTT. Supplemented by reference TRBV7-9 and TRBJ2-3, the full variable domain reads DTGVSQNPRHKITKRGQNVTFRCDPISEHNRLYWYRQTLGQGPEFLTYFQNEAQLEKSRLLSDRFSAERPKGSFSTLEIQRTEQGDSAMYLCASSPGQGTRQYFGPGTRLTVL.

V gene TRBV30 combines with J gene TRBJ2-5; D uncertain. Germline assignment: CDR1 GTSNPN and CDR2 SVGIG (reference sequence). The CDR3 is 12 amino acids. V was cut by 4 bases and J by 7 bases, with 13 bases left in between. Here the CDR3 DNA reads TGTGCCTGGAAGGGCCGCGGCGGGACCCAGTACTTC. This translates into CAWKGRGGTQYF.